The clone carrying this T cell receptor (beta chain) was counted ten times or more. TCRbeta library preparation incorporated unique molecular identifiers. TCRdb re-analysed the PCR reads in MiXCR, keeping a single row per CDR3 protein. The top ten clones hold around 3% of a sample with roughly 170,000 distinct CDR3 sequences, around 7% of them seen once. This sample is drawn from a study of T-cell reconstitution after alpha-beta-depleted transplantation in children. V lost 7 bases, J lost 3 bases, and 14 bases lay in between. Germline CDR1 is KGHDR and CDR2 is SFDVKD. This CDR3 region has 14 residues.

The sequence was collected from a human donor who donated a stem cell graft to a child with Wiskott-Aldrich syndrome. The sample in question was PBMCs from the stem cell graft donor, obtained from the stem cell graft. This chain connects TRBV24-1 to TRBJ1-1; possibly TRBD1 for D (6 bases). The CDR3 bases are TGTGCCACCAGGGCGACAGGTTCCGACACTGAAGCTTTCTTT. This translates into CATRATGSDTEAFF.